Below, 22 T cell receptor beta chains from the same sample are listed, as sequenced in a study of CD8 T cells in ankylosing spondylitis. TCRdb fed the 5' RACE reads into MiXCR, producing one record per CDR3 protein. There are some 130,000 distinct CDR3 sequences in the sample; 7% to 8% occur only once, and around 11% lies in the top ten. The source material was blood, either unsorted or a sorted T cell fraction (not recorded which). All receptors derive from a female donor with ankylosing spondylitis or in good health (not recorded which).

At least ten counts were recorded for this clonotype. The chain joins TRBV7-2 to TRBJ2-2, with D hard to call. The germline V gene has CDR1 SGHTA and CDR2 FQGNSA. V lost 1 base to trimming and J lost 6 bases, with 9 bases between them. There are 14 residues in the CDR3. CDR3 protein: CASSLDPRSGELFF. CDR3 coding DNA: TGTGCCAGCAGCTTAGACCCCCGATCCGGGGAGCTGTTTTTT. Drawing the rest from reference TRBV7-2 and TRBJ2-2, the complete variable domain is GAGVSQSPSNKVTEKGKDVELRCDPISGHTALYWYRQSLGQGLEFLIYFQGNSAPDKSGLPSDRFSAERTGGSVSTLTIQRTQQEDSAVYLCASSLDPRSGELFFGEGSRLTVL.

This clonotype was picked up many times. This sequence joins TRBV7-6 and TRBJ1-6; D is possibly TRBD1 (5 bases). This CDR3 is 13 amino acids long. Germline-derived CDR1 and CDR2 are SGHVS and FNYEAQ. Between the trimmed V and J ends, which lost 4 bases and 8 bases, there was a span of 9 bases. In DNA form, the CDR3 reads TGTGCCAGCAGCTCTGACAGTTATTCACCCCTCCACTTT. This gives the protein CASSSDSYSPLHF.

This chain joins TRBV19 and TRBJ1-2, with D uncertain. Trimming took off 7 bases at V and 5 bases at J, with 14 bases between the two ends. CDR3 length: 13 amino acids. Germline CDR1 LNHDA, CDR2 SQIVND (reference sequence). CDR3 DNA: TGTGCCAGTACCCCGGCCAGTTCTTATGGCTACACCTTC. Translation: CASTPASSYGYTF.

This clonotype showed up many times. The chain links TRBV7-8 to TRBJ1-1; 7 nucleotides agree with TRBD1. The CDR3 contains 14 residues. Per the germline V gene, CDR1 is SGHVS and CDR2 is FQNEAQ. Unmatched junction bases numbered 3, after V lost 5 bases and J lost 0 bases. The CDR3 nucleotides are TGTGCCAGCAGCGAGGGACAGCTGAACACTGAAGCTTTCTTT. It is translated as CASSEGQLNTEAFF.

The sample holds many counts of this clonotype. The rearrangement links TRBV3-1 to TRBJ1-6; D remains unclear. The length of the CDR3 is 13 residues. Trimming cost V 4 bases and J 7 bases, with 8 bases left between them. Germline lookup yields CDR1 LGHDT and CDR2 YNNKEL (reference sequence). The CDR3 DNA reads TGTGCCAGCAGCCCAAGGAGGAATTCACCCCTCCACTTT. Translation: CASSPRRNSPLHF.

This clonotype occurred many times. The V call is TRBV4-2, the J call TRBJ1-1, with D maybe TRBD1 (5 bases). From germline, CDR1 is LGHNA and CDR2 YNFKEQ. The CDR3 length is 17 residues. Trimming shortened V by 1 base and J by 1 base, and 16 bases separated the two germline ends. CDR3 sequence: CASSQVSGEEWNTEAFF. CDR3 bases: TGTGCCAGCAGCCAAGTGTCGGGGGAGGAGTGGAACACTGAAGCTTTCTTT.

This clonotype was detected ten times or more. The J gene is TRBJ1-5, the V gene TRBV19, with 9 bases identical to TRBD1. Germline CDR1 reads LNHDA; CDR2 reads SQIVND (reference sequence). This CDR3 is 15 amino acids long. J lost 8 bases, V lost 7 bases, and 12 bases had no gene match. In DNA form, the CDR3 reads TGTGCCAGTATCCAGGGGGTGGGGACAGGGAAGCCCCAGCATTTT. Amino acids: CASIQGVGTGKPQHF.

The table lists this clonotype with many counts. CDR3 in amino acids: CASSSGLAGGSRVLNTGELFF. CDR3 nucleotides: TGTGCCAGCAGCTCGGGACTAGCGGGGGGGAGTAGAGTTTTAAACACCGGGGAGCTGTTTTTT. The rearrangement uses TRBV7-2 and TRBJ2-2; the match to TRBD2 covers 16 bases. Germline CDR1 reads SGHTA; CDR2 reads FQGNSA. This CDR3 is built from 21 residues. Trimming removed 4 bases from V and 2 bases from J; junction bases left unmatched: 13.

In its sample, this clonotype was seen many times. The V gene is TRBV6-5, the J gene TRBJ2-2; tentatively, D is TRBD1 or TRBD2 (5 bases each). Trimming took off 7 bases at V and 2 bases at J, with 14 bases between the two ends. Germline CDR1 reads MNHEY; CDR2 reads SVGAGI. The CDR3 consists of 15 residues. The CDR3: CASNWGRTNTGELFF. DNA for the CDR3: TGTGCCAGCAATTGGGGACGGACTAACACCGGGGAGCTGTTTTTT.

This clonotype was counted many times. A read error may produce the germline difference seen at one junction end. This chain connects TRBV7-7 to TRBJ2-7; 8 bases line up with TRBD1. Germline CDR1 and CDR2: SSHAT and FNYEAQ (reference sequence). The CDR3 extends over 13 amino acids. The CDR3 DNA reads TGTGCTAGCAGCTTAGGGACAGGATACGAGCAGTACTTC. Protein: CASSLGTGYEQYF.

This clonotype was counted at least ten times. The rearrangement joins TRBV6-1 to TRBJ1-5, with 7 bases matching TRBD1. This CDR3 spans 15 amino acids. V shed 6 bases, J shed 0 bases, and the junction held 5 bases outside the gene matches. Germline lookup yields CDR1 MNHNS and CDR2 SASEGT. This chain's CDR3 is CASREQGLSNQPQHF. Here the CDR3 DNA reads TGTGCCAGCAGAGAACAGGGGCTTAGCAATCAGCCCCAGCATTTT.

As regards this clonotype: One end of the junction fails to match germline, which may point to a read error. The V call is TRBV7-2, the J call TRBJ1-2; 10 bases agree with TRBD1. The CDR3 is 13 amino acids. Germline CDR1 reads SGHTA; CDR2 reads FQGNSA. As DNA, the CDR3 is TGTGCCAGCAGCTTAGATGCTCGGGACAGGGGTTATTTC. Translating it yields CASSLDARDRGYF.

The sample holds a few counts of this clonotype. The chain couples TRBV9 to TRBJ2-2, with a tentative D call TRBD1 (6 bases). With 5 bases removed from V and 3 bases from J, the gap between germline ends came to 8 bases. This CDR3 contains 13 residues. Germline CDR1 and CDR2: SGDLS and YYNGEE. CDR3 DNA: TGTGCCAGCAGACAGGGTCACACCGGGGAGCTGTTTTTT. Its translation is CASRQGHTGELFF.

V and J are TRBV18 and TRBJ1-1; D gene ambiguous. The CDR3 is 13 residues long. The germline V and J ends were trimmed by 2 bases and 1 base, with 5 bases remaining between them. Germline CDR1 KGHSH, CDR2 LQKENI. Here the CDR3 reads CASSPTTNTEAFF. Here the CDR3 DNA reads TGTGCCAGCTCACCAACAACGAACACTGAAGCTTTCTTT.

V gene TRBV20-1 combines with J gene TRBJ1-5, with 9 bases identical to TRBD1. The CDR3 has 18 residues. Per germline, CDR1 DFQATT and CDR2 SNEGSKA (reference sequence). V was clipped by 0 bases and J by 2 bases; unmatched bases: 11. In DNA, the CDR3 is TGCAGTGCTAGAGATCCATCCGGGACAGGGCGGGGCAATCAGCCCCAGCATTTT. It is translated as CSARDPSGTGRGNQPQHF.

The table lists this clonotype with many counts. The chain couples TRBV5-1 to TRBJ1-1; the D is unclear. V lost 0 bases and J lost 2, with 11 bases in between. CDR3 size: 15 residues. Per germline, CDR1 SGHRS and CDR2 YFSETQ. The CDR3 sequence: CASSLAPGGNTEAFF. CDR3 sequence (DNA): TGCGCCAGCAGCTTGGCTCCGGGTGGTAACACTGAAGCTTTCTTT. The whole variable domain, filled in from reference TRBV5-1 and TRBJ1-1, reads KAGVTQTPRYLIKTRGQQVTLSCSPISGHRSVSWYQQTPGQGLQFLFEYFSETQRNKGNFPGRFSGRQFSNSRSEMNVSTLELGDSALYLCASSLAPGGNTEAFFGQGTRLTVV.

This clonotype was found many times. The chain joins TRBV12-5 to TRBJ1-1; the match to TRBD1 covers 9 bases. The CDR3 runs to 14 residues. The germline V gene has CDR1 LGHNT and CDR2 FRNRAP. V shed 3 bases, J shed 6 bases, and the junction held 5 bases outside the gene matches. CDR3 nucleotide sequence: TGTGCTAGTGGTTTTGGGACAGGGAAACCTGAAGCTTTCTTT. This translates into CASGFGTGKPEAFF.

This clonotype was recorded many times. The chain recombines TRBV5-6 with TRBJ1-1, with D perhaps TRBD1 (6 bases). Trimming pared 4 bases from V and 7 bases from J, leaving 14 bases between. The CDR3 runs to 13 residues. Germline CDR1 reads SGHDT; CDR2 reads YYEEEE. The CDR3 region is CASSPTGLGEAFF. DNA of the CDR3: TGTGCCAGCAGCCCCACAGGGTTGGGTGAAGCTTTCTTT.

This clonotype occurred many times. The V and J genes are TRBV6-5 and TRBJ2-1; 13 nucleotides line up with TRBD2. This CDR3 comprises 15 residues. The germline V gene encodes CDR1 MNHEY and CDR2 SVGAGI. Trimming cost V 4 bases and J 10 bases; bases outside gene matches: 7. CDR3 amino acids: CASSLTGTSGKEQFF. CDR3 coding DNA: TGTGCCAGCAGTTTAACCGGGACTAGCGGGAAGGAGCAGTTCTTC.

The table lists this clonotype with many counts. This chain links TRBV27 with TRBJ1-2; 10 bases map to TRBD1. The V gene end was trimmed by 3 bases and the J gene end by 8 bases; junction bases not matched to a gene: 3. The CDR3 has 13 residues. Germline CDR1 and CDR2: MNHEY and SMNVEV (reference sequence). CDR3 loop: CASSLDRGAGYTF. In DNA form, the CDR3 reads TGTGCCAGCAGTTTGGACAGGGGGGCCGGCTACACCTTC.

This clonotype was detected ten times or more. The chain recombines TRBV7-2 with TRBJ1-2; TRBD1 matches 8 bases. The J segment lost 4 bases and the V segment lost 2 bases, leaving 6 bases of the junction unmatched. The CDR3 runs 15 residues. The V gene's germline CDR1 is SGHTA and CDR2 FQGNSA. The CDR3 spells CASSLSTGGFYGYTF. The CDR3 nucleotides read TGTGCCAGCAGCTTATCAACAGGGGGTTTCTATGGCTACACCTTC.

As to this clonotype: A much larger clonotype is one base distant, so this may be a read error. This chain connects TRBV12-3 or TRBV12-4 to TRBJ2-3, with 9 bases identical to TRBD1. This CDR3 has 15 amino acids. CDR3 nucleotides: TGTACCAGCAGCCCCGGGGACAGGGTAGCCGATACGCAGTATTTT. Protein: CTSSPGDRVADTQYF.